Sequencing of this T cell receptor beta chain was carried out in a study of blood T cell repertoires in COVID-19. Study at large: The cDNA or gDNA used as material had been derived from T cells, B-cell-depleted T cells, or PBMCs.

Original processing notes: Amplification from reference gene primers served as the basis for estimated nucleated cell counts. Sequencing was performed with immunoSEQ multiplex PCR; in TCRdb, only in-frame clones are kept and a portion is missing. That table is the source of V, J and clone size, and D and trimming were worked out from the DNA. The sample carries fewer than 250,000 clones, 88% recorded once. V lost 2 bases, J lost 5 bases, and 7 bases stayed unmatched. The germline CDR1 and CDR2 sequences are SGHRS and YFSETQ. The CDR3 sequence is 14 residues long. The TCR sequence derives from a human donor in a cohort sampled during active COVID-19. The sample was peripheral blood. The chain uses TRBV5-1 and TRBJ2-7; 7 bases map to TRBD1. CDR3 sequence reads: CASSFETGSHEQYF. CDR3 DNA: TGCGCCAGCAGCTTTGAGACAGGGTCCCACGAGCAGTACTTC.